This T cell receptor (beta chain) was recorded in a study of neoadjuvant anti-PD-1 for oral cavity cancer. This clone was found a few times. Between the trimmed V and J ends, which lost 7 bases and 4 bases, there was a span of 10 bases. The CDR3 contains 12 residues. Per the germline V gene, CDR1 is SNHLY and CDR2 is FYNNEI. Produced via immunoSEQ multiplex PCR; TCRdb's table is partial and in-frame only. This sample has about 9,300 clones, with around 80% found just once. Time point in this sample: after neoadjuvant nivolumab, at surgical resection. The chain carries TRBV2 and TRBJ1-2; the D gene is possibly TRBD1 (6 bases). This TCR was sampled from a person aged 35-79 years with oral cavity squamous cell carcinoma. Source: PBMCs, taken after nivolumab (anti-PD-1) treatment. The CDR3 reads CASTQGRYGYTF. The CDR3 DNA is TGTGCCAGCACACAGGGACGCTATGGCTACACCTTC.